The 13 T cell receptor beta chains given below trace back to one sample, sequenced in a study of PD-L1 blockade in urothelial cancer. Here immunoSEQ multiplex PCR was the method, and the copy in TCRdb shows in-frame clones only, minus some. Of about 45,000 clones listed, approximately 90% are singletons. The sample was PBMCs, taken around atezolizumab (anti-PD-L1) treatment. These receptors all stem from a man older than 75 with urothelial cancer.

The CDR3 nucleotides read TGTGCCAGCAGTGTTACCTACGGGGAGACCCAGTACTTC. This translates into CASSVTYGETQYF. V usage is TRBV6-1 and J usage is TRBJ2-5; D remains ambiguous. CDR3 length equals 13 residues. The germline V gene encodes CDR1 MNHNS and CDR2 SASEGT. Trimming took off 4 bases at V and 5 bases at J, with 11 bases between the two ends.

This clone was observed once. The CDR3 protein is CAWSPGAYNEQFF. As DNA, the CDR3 is TGTGCCTGGAGTCCGGGGGCCTACAATGAGCAGTTCTTC. The rearrangement uses TRBV30 and TRBJ2-1, with a weak D call TRBD2 (6 bases). This CDR3 is 13 amino acids long. With 2 bases removed from V and 2 bases from J, the gap between germline ends came to 7 bases. Germline V gene sequence: CDR1 GTSNPN, CDR2 SVGIG (reference sequence).

This rearrangement joins TRBV6-1 to TRBJ1-5; a weak D match, TRBD1 (5 bases). The CDR3 runs to 13 residues. CDR1 and CDR2 (germline): MNHNS, SASEGT. V was cut by 7 bases and J by 0 bases, with 7 bases left in between. CDR3 sequence (DNA): TGTGCCAGCACGGACATTAGCAATCAGCCCCAGCATTTT. It codes for CASTDISNQPQHF.

This chain joins TRBV4-2 and TRBJ2-2; TRBD2 matches at 7 bases. With V trimmed by 1 base and J by 2 bases, 4 bases remained unmatched. Germline V CDR1 and CDR2: LGHNA, YNFKEQ. This CDR3 comprises 16 residues. CDR3 DNA sequence: TGTGCCAGCAGCCAAGCCGCTAGCGGAAACACCGGGGAGCTGTTTTTT. Translated: CASSQAASGNTGELFF.

The chain carries TRBV2 and TRBJ2-5; D unresolved. The germline CDR1 and CDR2 sequences are SNHLY and FYNNEI. V lost 6 bases and J lost 1, with 15 bases in between. The CDR3 sequence is 15 residues long. The CDR3 coding sequence is TGTGCCAGCAGCTTGATAGCCCGAAGCCAAGAGACCCAGTACTTC. Protein product: CASSLIARSQETQYF.

This clone showed up just a few times. The rearrangement uses TRBV30 and TRBJ2-1; D might be TRBD2 (5 bases). CDR1 and CDR2 (germline): GTSNPN, SVGIG (reference sequence). Trimming left V 6 bases short and J 6 bases short, with 15 bases between. This CDR3 comprises 13 residues. CDR3 region: CACRREAGNEQFF. In DNA form, the CDR3 reads TGTGCCTGCCGACGGGAAGCCGGCAATGAGCAGTTCTTC.

This clone was observed a few times. This sequence joins TRBV18 and TRBJ1-1; D gene ambiguous. This CDR3 is built from 13 residues. CDR1 is KGHSH and CDR2 is LQKENI in the germline V gene. The V gene lost 2 bases and the J gene lost 1 base, with 5 bases spanning the gap. In DNA, the CDR3 is TGTGCCAGCTCACCAAACGGGAACACTGAAGCTTTCTTT. The encoded protein is CASSPNGNTEAFF.

This chain connects TRBV27 to TRBJ2-6; 8 nucleotides agree with TRBD1. The CDR3 runs to 18 residues. Unmatched junction bases numbered 8, after V lost 4 bases and J lost 0 bases. CDR1 and CDR2 (germline): MNHEY, SMNVEV (reference sequence). The DNA of the CDR3 is TGTGCCAGCAGTTCTACCGGGACAGGCGTCTCTGGGGCCAACGTCCTGACTTTC. This codes for CASSSTGTGVSGANVLTF.

Here the CDR3 reads CASSLTDSGNTIYF. CDR3 nucleotides: TGTGCCAGCAGTCTCACAGACTCTGGAAACACCATATATTTT. The chain combines TRBV6-6 with TRBJ1-3, with unresolved D. This CDR3 contains 14 residues. Per germline, CDR1 MNHNY and CDR2 SVGAGI (reference sequence). V was pared by 5 bases and J by 0 bases, with 8 bases between.

The genes are TRBV9 and TRBJ1-3; 7 bases align to TRBD1. The germline CDR1 and CDR2 sequences are SGDLS and YYNGEE. Trimming removed 3 bases from V and 0 bases from J; junction bases left unmatched: 3. The CDR3 is 15 residues long. The CDR3 is CASSGQGISGNTIYF. The CDR3 nucleotides read TGTGCCAGCAGCGGACAGGGAATCTCTGGAAACACCATATATTTT.

The V call is TRBV5-1, the J call TRBJ1-1; TRBD1 agrees at 8 bases. The CDR3 is 14 residues long. Germline CDR1 and CDR2: SGHRS and YFSETQ. The ends lost 4 bases at V and 4 bases at J; junction bases unmatched: 6. The CDR3 spells CASSQTGGATEAFF. As DNA, the CDR3 is TGCGCCAGCAGCCAAACAGGGGGTGCCACTGAAGCTTTCTTT.

The chain combines TRBV27 with TRBJ2-1; possibly TRBD2 for D (5 bases). This CDR3 has 16 residues. Looked up from germline, CDR1 is MNHEY and CDR2 is SMNVEV (reference sequence). Trimming removed 1 base from V and 6 bases from J, with 16 bases in between. CDR3 in DNA: TGTGCCAGCAGTTTATGGGGTAGCGACCTTAGCAATGAGCAGTTCTTC. It specifies CASSLWGSDLSNEQFF.

This chain joins TRBV7-2 and TRBJ2-4, with 9 nucleotides matching TRBD1. Germline-derived CDR1 and CDR2 are SGHTA and FQGNSA. The CDR3 contains 16 residues. The junction had 9 bases not matched to a gene; V was cut back by 6 bases and J by 3 bases. The CDR3 sequence: CASRLTGGDGKNIQYF. Written as DNA, the CDR3 is TGTGCCAGCAGACTTACAGGGGGCGATGGCAAAAACATTCAGTACTTC. Looking up the rest from reference TRBV7-2 and TRBJ2-4 gives the full variable domain: GAGVSQSPSNKVTEKGKDVELRCDPISGHTALYWYRQSLGQGLEFLIYFQGNSAPDKSGLPSDRFSAERTGGSVSTLTIQRTQQEDSAVYLCASRLTGGDGKNIQYFGAGTRLSVL.